This is a list of T cell receptor beta chains from one sample in a study of blood T cell repertoires in COVID-19. Repertoires were generated with immunoSEQ multiplex PCR, while TCRdb's copy carries only in-frame clones and drops some. The repertoire holds nearly 55,000 clones, with more than 70% as singletons. What was sequenced was peripheral blood. The receptors originated from a man aged 65-85 years with active COVID-19. Each CDR3 is given with its conserved first and last residue. The D gene is left open where the match is weak. Size tells how often a clone was seen (once, few, many) or the class of an expanded clone, and some rows leave it out.

d_gene,abundance,len,j_gene,v_gene,CDR3nt,CDR3aa
.,.,14,TRBJ1-4,TRBV4-3,TGCGCCAGCAGCCCAGTAGCTAGCGGGGAAAAACTGTTTTTT,CASSPVASGEKLFF
.,.,16,TRBJ1-1,TRBV7-6,TGTGCCAGCAGCCTTAACGAAGGGGGACTGAACACTGAAGCTTTCTTT,CASSLNEGGLNTEAFF
TRBD1,.,16,TRBJ1-4,TRBV3-1/TRBV3-2,TGTGCCAGCAGCCAAGATTTGGACAGGGAGAATGAAAAACTGTTTTTT,CASSQDLDRENEKLFF
.,.,15,TRBJ1-1,TRBV6-6,TGTGCCAGCAGTCCCCCGGGGGGGGAGGACACTGAAGCTTTCTTT,CASSPPGGEDTEAFF
.,.,16,TRBJ1-4,TRBV5-4,TGTGCCAGCAGCCCCGGGGGGGCGCGAACTAATGAAAAACTGTTTTTT,CASSPGGARTNEKLFF
.,.,16,TRBJ1-5,TRBV6-2/TRBV6-3,TGTGCCAGCAGTTACCCACGGGGGTCGGGGCATCAGCCCCAGCATTTT,CASSYPRGSGHQPQHF
.,once,14,TRBJ2-2,TRBV7-2,TGTGCCAGCATCCGGGCAGGGTTCACCGGGGAGCTGTTTTTT,CASIRAGFTGELFF
TRBD1,once,16,TRBJ1-6,TRBV2,TGTGCCAGCAACGGGCTGGAGACAGGGGATAATTCACCCCTCCACTTT,CASNGLETGDNSPLHF
TRBD1,.,15,TRBJ1-4,TRBV6-5,TGTGCCAGCAGTTACTCGACAGGGGGCTTTGAAAAACTGTTTTTT,CASSYSTGGFEKLFF
.,.,13,TRBJ2-5,TRBV5-1,TGCGCCAGCAGGGGAGCGGACCAAGAGACCCAGTACTTC,CASRGADQETQYF
.,.,11,TRBJ1-1,TRBV30,TGTGCCTGGAGTGAATGGGGGAGGGCTTTCTTT,CAWSEWGRAFF
.,.,14,TRBJ2-5,TRBV2,TGTGCCCGCGGGGGCGGGGGCCGGCGGGGGACCCAGTACTTC,CARGGGGRRGTQYF
TRBD1,.,16,TRBJ2-5,TRBV5-1,TGCGCCAGCAGCTTGGGGCCGGGACAGGGACAAGAGACCCAGTACTTC,CASSLGPGQGQETQYF
.,medium-sized,13,TRBJ1-5,TRBV19,TGTGCCAGTGGCGGGGGCGGCAATCAGCCCCAGCATTTT,CASGGGGNQPQHF
.,once,11,TRBJ2-1,TRBV9,TGTGCCAGCAGTAGAGGGCCCGGGCAGTTCTTC,CASSRGPGQFF
.,.,12,TRBJ2-1,TRBV5-1,TGCGCCAGCAGCTTGGGACAGAATGAGCAGTTCTTC,CASSLGQNEQFF
TRBD2,.,15,TRBJ2-3,TRBV15,TGTGCCACCAGCTCGGGGGGGGCCAGGGCAGATACGCAGTATTTT,CATSSGGARADTQYF
TRBD1,.,15,TRBJ2-7,TRBV7-9,TGTGCCAGCAGCTCTCTCCGACAGGGGCCCTACGAGCAGTACTTC,CASSSLRQGPYEQYF
.,.,14,TRBJ1-1,TRBV28,TGTGCCAGCAGTCCCCCCCGGGGAGGAACTGAAGCTTTCTTT,CASSPPRGGTEAFF
TRBD1,.,13,TRBJ2-5,TRBV20-1,TGCAGTGCTAGTAAAGGGGGCAGGGAGACCCAGTACTTC,CSASKGGRETQYF
.,.,13,TRBJ1-2,TRBV6-6,TGTGCCAGCAGCCCCCTAGGGGACTATGGCTACACCTTC,CASSPLGDYGYTF
TRBD1,.,15,TRBJ2-7,TRBV18,TGTGCCAGCTCACCACGGACAGGGGACCTTTACGAGCAGTACTTC,CASSPRTGDLYEQYF
.,few,11,TRBJ1-5,TRBV2,TGTGCCAGCAGCCCGGGATGGGCCCAGCATTTT,CASSPGWAQHF
.,.,13,TRBJ2-7,TRBV7-7,TGTGCCAGCAGCTACCGGGTCGACTACGAGCAGTACTTC,CASSYRVDYEQYF
.,.,14,TRBJ2-5,TRBV28,TGTGCCAGCAGTCTACAGGGAATCCAAGAGACCCAGTACTTC,CASSLQGIQETQYF
.,.,15,TRBJ2-5,TRBV20-1,TGCAGTGCTAGTCGGCCAGGACAAGCTGGAGAGACCCAGTACTTC,CSASRPGQAGETQYF
.,.,15,TRBJ2-3,TRBV19,TGTGCCAGTATGAGGGACTTGGCTAGCACAGATACGCAGTATTTT,CASMRDLASTDTQYF
.,.,16,TRBJ2-1,TRBV9,TGTGCCAGCAGCGCGGCTCCCTTATTCGGGGTAAATGAGCAGTTCTTC,CASSAAPLFGVNEQFF
TRBD1,.,17,TRBJ1-3,TRBV7-2,TGTGCCAGCAGCCCTGGGACAGGGCGTGGGGCTGGAAACACCATATATTTT,CASSPGTGRGAGNTIYF
.,.,19,TRBJ1-1,TRBV9,TGTGCCAGCAGCGTAGCACCCGGCCCGGTGGGGGGATTGAACACTGAAGCTTTCTTT,CASSVAPGPVGGLNTEAFF